The 18 T cell receptor beta chains given below trace back to one sample, sequenced in a study of T cell changes during pregnancy in multiple sclerosis. The assay was immunoSEQ multiplex PCR, and TCRdb's table has in-frame clones only and misses some. The data contain about 33,000 clones, about 90% of them seen just once; the ten biggest clones take up approximately 2.6%. This sample comprised CD4+ T cells from peripheral blood mononuclear cells, obtained in the third trimester of pregnancy. The receptors come from a female donor in good health, enrolled as a control in a pregnancy study.

V gene TRBV18 combines with J gene TRBJ1-4, with 9 positions matching TRBD1. Germline V gives CDR1 KGHSH, CDR2 LQKENI. Unmatched junction bases numbered 7, after V lost 6 bases and J lost 8 bases. This CDR3 comprises 14 residues. The CDR3 DNA is TGTGCCAGCTCGACGGGACAGGGCGACGAAAAACTGTTTTTT. Translating gives CASSTGQGDEKLFF.

The chain carries TRBV15 and TRBJ2-3; 9 bases line up with TRBD1. J gave up 4 bases and V 7 bases, and 9 bases lay outside the gene matches. Per the germline V gene, CDR1 is LNHNV and CDR2 is YYDKDF (reference sequence). This CDR3 has 15 residues. Written as DNA, the CDR3 is TGTGCCACCACCACGGACAGGGGACTGTCAGATACGCAGTATTTT. Protein product: CATTTDRGLSDTQYF.

The chain recombines TRBV10-3 with TRBJ2-2; perhaps TRBD1 as D (5 bases). The CDR3 is 16 residues long. V lost 0 bases to trimming and J lost 3 bases, with 11 bases between them. From germline, CDR1 is ENHRY and CDR2 SYGVKD. The chain's CDR3 is CAISESWVRDTGELFF. The CDR3 coding sequence is TGTGCCATCAGTGAGTCGTGGGTCAGGGACACCGGGGAGCTGTTTTTT.

This clone is a singleton in its sample. The V call is TRBV2, the J call TRBJ1-1; D is possibly TRBD1 (5 bases). Trimming pared 9 bases from V and 1 base from J, leaving 15 bases between. This CDR3 is built from 14 residues. Germline values: CDR1 SNHLY, CDR2 FYNNEI. For the CDR3, the DNA is TGTGCCAGTACTAGATTGGGGGGGAACACTGAAGCTTTCTTT. This codes for CASTRLGGNTEAFF.

V gene TRBV4-3 combines with J gene TRBJ1-6; a weak D match, TRBD1 (5 bases). V shed 0 bases and J shed 13 bases, with 19 bases lying between them. Germline assignment: CDR1 LGHNA and CDR2 YSLEER. The CDR3 sequence is 16 residues long. The CDR3: CASSQDSGRDQFPLHF. The CDR3 DNA follows: TGCGCCAGCAGCCAAGATAGCGGCAGGGATCAGTTTCCCCTCCACTTT.

The chain is built from TRBV9 and TRBJ2-3, with D unresolved. Germline values: CDR1 SGDLS, CDR2 YYNGEE. V lost 5 bases and J lost 0, with 7 bases in between. This CDR3 comprises 13 residues. CDR3 amino acids: CASRAASTDTQYF. The DNA for the CDR3 is TGTGCCAGCAGGGCGGCTAGCACAGATACGCAGTATTTT.

This chain joins TRBV29-1 and TRBJ1-2; D unclear. The V and J ends lost 3 bases and 9 bases respectively, with 8 bases between them. This CDR3 has 10 amino acids. CDR1 is SQVTM and CDR2 is ANQGSEA in the germline V gene. This chain's CDR3 is CSVDEGSYTF. The CDR3 DNA sequence: TGCAGCGTTGATGAGGGTAGCTACACCTTC.

J is TRBJ1-1 and V is TRBV7-2, with a tentative D call TRBD1 (5 bases). The germline V gene encodes CDR1 SGHTA and CDR2 FQGNSA. V was trimmed by 3 bases and J by 0 bases, leaving 14 bases between them. The CDR3 has 16 residues. For the CDR3, the DNA is TGTGCCAGCAGCTTCTACCAGGGTGGCATGAACACTGAAGCTTTCTTT. Amino acid sequence: CASSFYQGGMNTEAFF.

CDR3 loop: CASSQDGDGSGEKLFF. CDR3 DNA: TGCGCCAGCAGCCAAGACGGAGACGGGTCTGGGGAAAAACTGTTTTTT. The chain recombines TRBV4-1 with TRBJ1-4; D unresolved. V was cut by 0 bases and J by 8 bases, with 16 bases left in between. This CDR3 is 16 amino acids long. Looked up from germline, CDR1 is MGHRA and CDR2 is YSYEKL.

A single count supports this clone. J is TRBJ1-1 and V is TRBV6-6; possibly TRBD1 for D (6 bases). V gave up 0 bases and J gave up 4 bases, with 15 bases separating them. There are 16 residues in the CDR3. Germline values: CDR1 MNHNY, CDR2 SVGAGI (reference sequence). The CDR3, as DNA: TGTGCCAGCAGTTACTCCCCCGGGGGGGCGGGCACTGAAGCTTTCTTT. This translates into CASSYSPGGAGTEAFF.

The chain joins TRBV9 to TRBJ2-7, with D possibly matching TRBD1 (6 bases). The V and J ends lost 0 bases and 3 bases respectively, with 13 bases between them. Germline loops: CDR1 SGDLS, CDR2 YYNGEE. CDR3 length equals 15 residues. The CDR3 region is CASSVDGTLHYEQYF. The DNA of the CDR3 is TGTGCCAGCAGCGTAGATGGGACACTCCACTACGAGCAGTACTTC. Combining the CDR3 with reference TRBV9 and TRBJ2-7 gives the whole variable domain DSGVTQTPKHLITATGQRVTLRCSPRSGDLSVYWYQQSLDQGLQFLIQYYNGEERAKGNILERFSAQQFPDLHSELNLSSLELGDSALYFCASSVDGTLHYEQYFGPGTRLTVT.

This chain links TRBV10-3 with TRBJ2-7, with D possibly being TRBD1 (5 bases). This CDR3 has 12 residues. CDR1 and CDR2 (germline): ENHRY, SYGVKD. Trimming removed 3 bases from V and 3 bases from J, with 6 bases in between. The CDR3 region is CAISDRDYEQYF. The CDR3, as DNA: TGTGCCATCAGTGACAGGGACTACGAGCAGTACTTC.

The chain links TRBV19 to TRBJ2-7; TRBD1 agrees at 9 bases. The CDR3 contains 15 residues. In germline, CDR1 is LNHDA, CDR2 SQIVND (reference sequence). With 4 bases clipped from V and 6 bases from J, the junction kept 10 bases outside the gene matches. The CDR3 nucleotides are TGTGCCAGTAGTAGGGGCGGGACAGGGCTTGGCGAGCAGTACTTC. Translation: CASSRGGTGLGEQYF.

As DNA, the CDR3 is TGCGCCAGCAGCTTGGATGCGATCGGGAATCAGCCCCAGCATTTT. This encodes CASSLDAIGNQPQHF. This chain joins TRBV5-1 and TRBJ1-5; D remains unclear. From germline, CDR1 is SGHRS and CDR2 YFSETQ. Trimming removed 0 bases from V and 4 bases from J, with 11 bases in between. CDR3 length: 15 amino acids.

The chain links TRBV29-1 to TRBJ2-3; 13 bases match TRBD2. The V segment lost 6 bases and the J segment 3 bases; nucleotides outside the gene matches: 6. The germline V gene encodes CDR1 SQVTM and CDR2 ANQGSEA. The CDR3 has 15 amino acids. The CDR3 reads CSVLGLAGVTDTQYF. In DNA form, the CDR3 reads TGCAGCGTCCTAGGACTAGCGGGAGTAACAGATACGCAGTATTTT.

V usage is TRBV5-1 and J usage is TRBJ2-3; TRBD2 matches 16 bases. CDR3 length: 18 amino acids. The V segment lost 4 bases and the J segment 7 bases; nucleotides outside the gene matches: 12. Germline V gives CDR1 SGHRS, CDR2 YFSETQ. The CDR3 loop reads CASSISGTSGGAPHTQYF. The CDR3 DNA is TGCGCCAGCAGCATCTCCGGGACTAGCGGGGGGGCCCCCCATACGCAGTATTTT.

The J gene is TRBJ1-1, the V gene TRBV5-1, with D hard to call. With 0 bases removed from V and 4 bases from J, the gap between germline ends came to 16 bases. The germline CDR1 and CDR2 sequences are SGHRS and YFSETQ. This CDR3 contains 16 residues. CDR3 nucleotide sequence: TGCGCCAGCAGCTTGGTGGGCCCAAGAATTGGCACTGAAGCTTTCTTT. It specifies CASSLVGPRIGTEAFF.

The chain uses TRBV4-2 and TRBJ2-3; D not resolved. The V end lost 5 bases, the J end lost 5 bases, and 5 bases lay between the germline ends. The CDR3 loop spans 11 amino acids. Germline CDR1 LGHNA, CDR2 YNFKEQ. CDR3 in DNA: TGTGCCAGCAGCGGCTTAGATACGCAGTATTTT. Translated, it gives CASSGLDTQYF.